A single sample gave rise to the 7 T cell receptor beta chains below, sequenced in a study of T-cell memory formation after mild COVID-19. TCRdb re-called the 5' RACE reads through MiXCR, storing one row per CDR3 protein. This sample has 380,000 or so distinct CDR3 sequences, with roughly 13% found just once. Sequencing input: PBMCs or a T cell subset sorted from them (not recorded which). The receptors were gathered from a young man who had mild COVID-19 (a few samples of this study predate the infection). Cell type and time point are not known.

As DNA, the CDR3 is TGTGCCAGCAGGAAAGGGGACTCTGGGGCCAACGTCCTGACTTTC. Amino acid sequence: CASRKGDSGANVLTF. This rearrangement joins TRBV6-6 to TRBJ2-6; possible D gene TRBD1, 5 bases. Germline values: CDR1 MNHNY, CDR2 SVGAGI (reference sequence). Trimming took off 6 bases at V and 0 bases at J, with 9 bases between the two ends. The CDR3 consists of 15 residues.

The V and J genes are TRBV3-1 and TRBJ1-2; a possible D gene is TRBD1 (5 bases). The CDR3 has 16 amino acids. CDR1 and CDR2 from the germline V gene are LGHDT and YNNKEL (reference sequence). Between the trimmed V and J ends, which lost 1 base and 7 bases, there was a span of 19 bases. CDR3 bases: TGTGCCAGCAGCCAAGTCTCGCCAGGGCGCGGGGCTGGCTACACCTTC. Protein: CASSQVSPGRGAGYTF.

This clonotype was observed a handful of times. The chain uses TRBV4-2 and TRBJ2-5; no clear D gene. CDR1 is LGHNA and CDR2 is YNFKEQ in the germline V gene. This CDR3 region has 14 residues. The V and J ends lost 1 base and 7 bases respectively, with 13 bases between them. CDR3 residues: CASSQARNSLTQYF. In DNA, the CDR3 is TGTGCCAGCAGCCAAGCTAGGAATAGTTTGACCCAGTACTTC.

As DNA, the CDR3 is TGCAGTGCTAGATCCCCCCAGGGGGCATACGAGCAGTACTTC. This codes for CSARSPQGAYEQYF. The V gene is TRBV20-1, the J gene TRBJ2-7; 8 bases are shared with TRBD1. The junction had 7 bases not matched to a gene; V was cut back by 2 bases and J by 4 bases. CDR1 DFQATT and CDR2 SNEGSKA come from the germline V gene (reference sequence). CDR3 length equals 14 residues.

The chain recombines TRBV18 with TRBJ2-3, with D perhaps TRBD2 (5 bases). The CDR3 is 16 residues long. V dropped 2 bases and J dropped 4 bases, with 16 bases sitting between them. The germline gives CDR1 KGHSH, CDR2 LQKENI. CDR3 region: CASSPRPGMVADTQYF. Written as DNA, the CDR3 is TGTGCCAGCTCACCAAGGCCGGGAATGGTGGCAGATACGCAGTATTTT.

CDR3 in DNA: TGTGCCAGCAGCCAAGAGGGGCGCGGGAGTCAGCCCCAGCATTTT. Residues: CASSQEGRGSQPQHF. V and J are TRBV4-2 and TRBJ1-5; D perhaps matches TRBD1 (5 bases). V was shortened by 0 bases and J by 6 bases, with 12 bases between the two germline ends. CDR3 length: 15 residues. Germline values: CDR1 LGHNA, CDR2 YNFKEQ.

At least ten counts were recorded for this clonotype. The chain joins TRBV21-1 to TRBJ1-2; the table's D gene call, TRBD1, was not cross checked with the DNA. TRBV21-1 is a documented pseudogene. This CDR3 region has 13 residues. CDR3 nucleotides: TGTGCCAGCAGACGGGACGGGATTGGGGGCTACACCTTC. Translating it yields CASRRDGIGGYTF.